The 29 T cell receptor beta chains in this list originate from one sample, sequenced in a study of T cells in Graves' hyperthyroidism and ophthalmopathy. Amplified TCR beta CDR3 regions derived from RNA transcripts. TCR CDR3 regions were first amplified by RT-PCR with HTBI primers. From the multiplex PCR reads, TCRdb called clonotypes with MiXCR, one entry per CDR3 protein. The profile covers more than 300,000 distinct CDR3 sequences, with approximately 14% appearing a single time and more than 9.5% taken by the ten largest. Sequencing used blood. These receptors originate from a woman aged 55 to 70 with Graves' hyperthyroidism.

Here the CDR3 reads CASSRGGGNSPLHF. CDR3 nucleotides: TGTGCCAGCAGCCGGGGGGGTGGCAATTCACCCCTCCACTTT. The chain recombines TRBV3-1 with TRBJ1-6; weak D call: TRBD1 (5 bases). Germline CDR1 reads LGHDT; CDR2 reads YNNKEL (reference sequence). The V end was cut by 4 bases, the J end by 7 bases, with 11 bases between. The CDR3 is made up of 14 amino acids.

In its sample, this clonotype was seen many times. The chain carries TRBV27 and TRBJ2-3; tentatively, D is TRBD1 or TRBD2 (6 bases each). The CDR3 spans 14 residues. Germline assignment: CDR1 MNHEY and CDR2 SMNVEV (reference sequence). V gave up 1 base and J gave up 4 bases, with 9 bases separating them. This CDR3 is CASSLLGGADTQYF. In DNA form, the CDR3 reads TGTGCCAGCAGTTTATTGGGGGGCGCAGATACGCAGTATTTT.

The sample holds many counts of this clonotype. The CDR3 DNA reads as TGTGCCAGCAGTCTCCAGACAGGGGGGTCTAATGAGCAGTTCTTC. As protein: CASSLQTGGSNEQFF. The J gene is TRBJ2-1, the V gene TRBV28; 9 bases map to TRBD1. This CDR3 comprises 15 residues. Per the germline V gene, CDR1 is MDHEN and CDR2 is SYDVKM. Unmatched junction bases numbered 9, after V lost 5 bases and J lost 7 bases.

This clonotype was counted at least ten times. V usage is TRBV5-1 and J usage is TRBJ2-1; 7 nucleotides line up with TRBD2. The J segment lost 5 bases and the V segment lost 1 base, leaving 3 bases of the junction unmatched. The germline V gene has CDR1 SGHRS and CDR2 YFSETQ. This CDR3 contains 14 residues. The CDR3, as DNA: TGCGCCAGCAGCTTGAGCGGGATCAACAATGAGCAGTTCTTC. Protein sequence: CASSLSGINNEQFF.

This clonotype was picked up many times. J is TRBJ2-7 and V is TRBV20-1; weak D call: TRBD1 (5 bases). Germline V gives CDR1 DFQATT, CDR2 SNEGSKA (reference sequence). Trimming removed 5 bases from V and 2 bases from J, with 19 bases in between. This CDR3 is built from 15 residues. CDR3 in DNA: TGCAGTGCTTTTTCCGCCGAGACAGACACCTACGAGCAGTACTTC. Translation gives CSAFSAETDTYEQYF.

This clonotype showed up many times. The chain carries TRBV28 and TRBJ1-2; the match to TRBD1 covers 7 bases. The ends lost 2 bases at V and 8 bases at J; junction bases unmatched: 8. The CDR3 runs to 14 residues. Germline CDR1 is MDHEN and CDR2 is SYDVKM. CDR3 residues: CASSLGGGGDGYTF. In nucleotides, the CDR3 is TGTGCCAGCAGTTTAGGAGGGGGCGGGGACGGCTACACCTTC.

This clonotype was recorded at least ten times. The chain uses TRBV11-3 and TRBJ2-7; TRBD1 matches 8 bases. The CDR3 spans 14 residues. The ends lost 5 bases at V and 4 bases at J; junction bases unmatched: 7. Per germline, CDR1 SGHNT and CDR2 YENEEA. The CDR3 bases are TGTGCCAGCAGCCTACGGACAGGGCTGTACGAGCAGTACTTC. Its protein is CASSLRTGLYEQYF.

In its sample, this clonotype was seen many times. V usage is TRBV11-2 and J usage is TRBJ2-5, with 8 bases that match TRBD2. Germline CDR1 and CDR2: SGHAT and FQNNGV. V trimming: 9 bases; J trimming: 3 bases; junction bases outside the gene matches: 9. This CDR3 contains 14 residues. DNA for the CDR3: TGTGCCAGTTTAGCGGGGAGGGGGGAAGAGACCCAGTACTTC. This codes for CASLAGRGEETQYF.

This clonotype was detected many times. This chain joins TRBV2 and TRBJ2-3; the D gene is possibly TRBD1 (6 bases). Germline CDR1 is SNHLY and CDR2 is FYNNEI. Trimming took off 3 bases at V and 6 bases at J, with 7 bases between the two ends. The CDR3 has 12 residues. The CDR3 bases are TGTGCCAGCAGTGACAGGGGTGATACGCAGTATTTT. This encodes CASSDRGDTQYF.

This clonotype turned up a few times. The chain couples TRBV29-1 to TRBJ1-5, with D perhaps matching TRBD1 (5 bases). Germline CDR1 is SQVTM and CDR2 is ANQGSEA. The CDR3 consists of 13 residues. Trimming stripped 7 bases from V and 7 bases from J, with 17 bases between. Here the CDR3 DNA reads TGCAGCGGAAGGCCTCCCCGGGGGCAGCCCCAGCATTTT. Translation gives CSGRPPRGQPQHF.

The table lists this clonotype with many counts. The rearrangement links TRBV6-1 to TRBJ1-4, with D possibly TRBD1 on 5 matching bases. This CDR3 comprises 20 residues. The germline V gene encodes CDR1 MNHNS and CDR2 SASEGT. V lost 0 bases to trimming and J lost 0 bases, with 20 bases between them. In DNA, the CDR3 is TGTGCCAGCAGTGAAGCGCTTCGGCGGGTTAGGGGTGCAACTAATGAAAAACTGTTTTTT. The encoded protein is CASSEALRRVRGATNEKLFF.

This clonotype was picked up many times. The chain joins TRBV5-1 to TRBJ2-3, with D perhaps matching TRBD2 (5 bases). V lost 4 bases and J 2 bases, leaving 17 bases between the germline ends. This CDR3 contains 16 residues. Germline lookup yields CDR1 SGHRS and CDR2 YFSETQ. The chain's CDR3 is CASSLGRTGFTDTQYF. Written as DNA, the CDR3 is TGCGCCAGCAGCCTAGGAAGGACTGGATTCACAGATACGCAGTATTTT.

This sequence joins TRBV5-1 and TRBJ2-6; possible D gene TRBD1, 6 bases. Germline-derived CDR1 and CDR2 are SGHRS and YFSETQ. This CDR3 comprises 15 residues. V shed 3 bases and J shed 2 bases, with 9 bases lying between them. The CDR3 region is CASSWRTAGANVLTF. The DNA of the CDR3 is TGCGCCAGCAGCTGGCGGACAGCTGGGGCCAACGTCCTGACTTTC. The full variable domain, with the rest looked up from reference TRBV5-1 and TRBJ2-6, is KAGVTQTPRYLIKTRGQQVTLSCSPISGHRSVSWYQQTPGQGLQFLFEYFSETQRNKGNFPGRFSGRQFSNSRSEMNVSTLELGDSALYLCASSWRTAGANVLTFGAGSRLTVL.

Many counts were recorded for this clonotype. The chain's CDR3 is CASSLAGSDGGYTF. The DNA for the CDR3 is TGCGCCAGCAGCTTGGCGGGGTCGGACGGCGGCTACACCTTC. This sequence joins TRBV5-1 and TRBJ1-2; D uncertain. V was cut by 0 bases and J by 8 bases, with 14 bases left in between. Germline V gene data show CDR1 as SGHRS and CDR2 as YFSETQ. CDR3 size: 14 residues.

At least ten counts were recorded for this clonotype. The rearrangement links TRBV7-8 to TRBJ1-2; TRBD1 agrees at 8 bases. V shed 5 bases, J shed 2 bases, and the junction held 7 bases outside the gene matches. CDR1 is SGHVS, CDR2 FQNEAQ, per germline. The CDR3 sequence is 15 residues long. The CDR3 nucleotides are TGTGCCAGCAGCAGCCGGACAGGGCTAAACTATGGCTACACCTTC. Its protein product is CASSSRTGLNYGYTF.

This clonotype was counted only a few times. This chain connects TRBV3-1 to TRBJ1-3; D is ambiguous. CDR1 is LGHDT and CDR2 is YNNKEL in the germline V gene (reference sequence). The CDR3 is 15 residues long. Trimming took 0 bases from V and 1 from J, leaving 7 bases between them. CDR3 nucleotide sequence: TGTGCCAGCAGCCAAGATGGAGGGTCTGGAAACACCATATATTTT. It is translated as CASSQDGGSGNTIYF.

In its sample, this clonotype was seen a few times. The rearrangement joins TRBV7-9 to TRBJ1-2, with 7 bases fitting TRBD1. Trimming removed 4 bases from V and 5 bases from J; junction bases left unmatched: 4. This CDR3 spans 13 amino acids. The germline gives CDR1 SEHNR, CDR2 FQNEAQ (reference sequence). The CDR3, as DNA: TGTGCCAGCAGCTCCACAGGGGTTTATGGCTACACCTTC. Encoded protein: CASSSTGVYGYTF.

Points on this clonotype: Being one base from a much bigger clone, this may be a read error. This chain connects TRBV11-3 to TRBJ2-1, with 9 bases fitting TRBD2. Looked up from germline, CDR1 is SGHNT and CDR2 is YENEEA. The CDR3 length is 15 residues. CDR3 DNA: TGTGCCATCAGCTTAAATGGGGTAGCGGGAGACCAGCAGTTCTTC. It codes for CAISLNGVAGDQQFF.

This clonotype came up a few times. The gene calls are TRBV6-2 or TRBV6-3 and TRBJ2-3; D gene uncertain. The length of the CDR3 is 13 residues. V was trimmed by 6 bases and J by 3 bases, leaving 10 bases between them. Germline CDR1 reads MNHEY; CDR2 reads SVGEGT. The CDR3 region is CASRLDGTDTQYF. CDR3 sequence (DNA): TGTGCCAGCAGGTTAGACGGAACAGATACGCAGTATTTT.

In this sample, this clonotype turned up many times. The genes are TRBV12-3 or TRBV12-4 and TRBJ2-7, with 9 bases that match TRBD2. The V segment lost 6 bases and the J segment 2 bases; nucleotides outside the gene matches: 11. This CDR3 region has 16 residues. CDR3 residues: CASSLDSLAGPYEQYF. The CDR3 region has the DNA TGTGCCAGCAGCCTAGACAGCCTAGCGGGACCCTACGAGCAGTACTTC.

This clonotype was observed many times. This sequence joins TRBV3-1 and TRBJ2-3; TRBD2 matches at 9 bases. From germline, CDR1 is LGHDT and CDR2 YNNKEL (reference sequence). The length of the CDR3 is 17 residues. With V trimmed by 1 base and J by 5 bases, 10 bases remained unmatched. The DNA of the CDR3 is TGTGCCAGCAGCCAAGTTTATAGCGGGAGCTTTCAAGATACGCAGTATTTT. Its translation is CASSQVYSGSFQDTQYF.

This clonotype was observed at least ten times. This chain uses TRBV27 with TRBJ2-5, with D hard to call. The germline V gene encodes CDR1 MNHEY and CDR2 SMNVEV (reference sequence). Trimming stripped 2 bases from V and 4 bases from J, with 20 bases between. The CDR3 sequence is 17 residues long. The CDR3 loop is CASSLGVTQLSRETQYF. DNA for the CDR3: TGTGCCAGCAGTTTAGGGGTAACCCAACTGAGCCGAGAGACCCAGTACTTC.

Many counts were recorded for this clonotype. V is TRBV3-1 and J is TRBJ1-2; weak D call: TRBD1 (5 bases). The CDR3 covers 14 residues. Trimming left V 0 bases short and J 5 bases short, with 10 bases between. The germline gives CDR1 LGHDT, CDR2 YNNKEL (reference sequence). CDR3 DNA: TGTGCCAGCAGCCAAGACAGGGTTGGGTATGGCTACACCTTC. The encoded protein is CASSQDRVGYGYTF.

This clonotype was detected a few times. The DNA of the CDR3 is TGTGCCAGTAGTATAAGAGGAGGGACTGGCCACACCGGGGAGCTGTTTTTT. Translating gives CASSIRGGTGHTGELFF. This rearrangement joins TRBV19 to TRBJ2-2, with D tentatively TRBD2 (6 bases). V dropped 2 bases and J dropped 3 bases, with 16 bases sitting between them. Germline CDR1 is LNHDA and CDR2 is SQIVND (reference sequence). This CDR3 contains 17 residues.

This sequence joins TRBV10-3 and TRBJ2-1; 10 bases fit TRBD1. Germline CDR1 and CDR2: ENHRY and SYGVKD. V was pared by 4 bases and J by 7 bases, with 4 bases of the junction left unmatched. This CDR3 region has 14 residues. The CDR3: CAISGGTGENEQFF. The CDR3 bases are TGTGCCATCAGTGGTGGGACAGGGGAAAATGAGCAGTTCTTC.

Only a few counts were recorded for this clonotype. V gene TRBV7-9 combines with J gene TRBJ1-4; D unclear. The CDR3 has 13 amino acids. Germline V CDR1 and CDR2: SEHNR, FQNEAQ (reference sequence). The germline V and J ends were trimmed by 1 base and 6 bases, with 6 bases remaining between them. The CDR3 here is CASSLDFHEKLFF. The DNA for the CDR3 is TGTGCCAGCAGCTTAGATTTTCATGAAAAACTGTTTTTT.

This clonotype was seen repeatedly, ten times or more. V usage is TRBV28 and J usage is TRBJ2-7; 7 bases are a match to TRBD2. J lost 0 bases, V lost 7 bases, and 6 bases had no gene match. There are 14 residues in the CDR3. Germline V gene sequence: CDR1 MDHEN, CDR2 SYDVKM. Written as DNA, the CDR3 is TGTGCCAGCATCGGCGGGGGAAGCTCCTACGAGCAGTACTTC. It yields the protein CASIGGGSSYEQYF.

In its sample, this clonotype was seen many times. The chain uses TRBV11-2 and TRBJ1-1, with D possibly being TRBD1 (6 bases). Trimming removed 0 bases at V and 7 bases at J, with 12 bases between. CDR1 and CDR2 (germline): SGHAT, FQNNGV. The CDR3 is 14 residues long. The CDR3 sequence is CASSLEGAFGEAFF. CDR3 sequence (DNA): TGTGCCAGCAGCTTAGAGGGGGCTTTTGGTGAAGCTTTCTTT.

This clonotype was seen more than once but under ten times. The rearrangement joins TRBV5-6 to TRBJ1-2; 8 positions match TRBD1. In germline, CDR1 is SGHDT, CDR2 YYEEEE. The CDR3 is made up of 16 amino acids. The J segment lost 7 bases and the V segment lost 0 bases, leaving 11 bases of the junction unmatched. The CDR3 sequence is CASSLARTGRVSGYTF. The CDR3 bases are TGTGCCAGCAGCTTGGCCCGGACAGGGAGAGTGAGTGGCTACACCTTC.